This passage covers 14 T cell receptor beta chains from one sample sequenced in a study of T cells after yellow fever vaccination. Via MiXCR, TCRdb re-called the 5' RACE reads, giving one row per CDR3 protein. The sample includes about 230,000 distinct CDR3 sequences, 5.5% to 8.5% of them seen just once. The material was CD4+ T cells sorted from PBMCs, obtained on the day of the yellow fever booster vaccination. Receptors originate from a man younger than 40 who received the YFV17D yellow fever vaccine.

This clonotype was detected a few times. The J gene is TRBJ2-1, the V gene TRBV18, with D perhaps matching TRBD1 (6 bases). The CDR3 sequence is 16 residues long. Trimming removed 0 bases at V and 9 bases at J, with 18 bases between. Per the germline V gene, CDR1 is KGHSH and CDR2 is LQKENI. The CDR3 DNA is TGTGCCAGCTCACCACCGTGGCAGGGGAGAAACGCTGAGCAGTTCTTC. This gives the protein CASSPPWQGRNAEQFF.

This clonotype has ten or more counts. The chain has TRBV29-1 and TRBJ2-5, with 7 bases matching TRBD1. Germline V CDR1 and CDR2: SQVTM, ANQGSEA. V lost 3 bases and J lost 4; bases outside the gene matches: 2. This CDR3 has 12 amino acids. The DNA for the CDR3 is TGCAGCGTTGAGGCAGGGGGAGAGACCCAGTACTTC. Translating gives CSVEAGGETQYF.

The rearrangement links TRBV4-3 to TRBJ2-5; D unresolved. Germline-derived CDR1 and CDR2 are LGHNA and YSLEER. This CDR3 has 13 residues. V gave up 4 bases and J gave up 2 bases, with 8 bases separating them. The CDR3 sequence: CASSLQKQETQYF. For the CDR3, the DNA is TGCGCCAGCAGCCTTCAGAAACAAGAGACCCAGTACTTC.

This clonotype showed up many times. CDR3 residues: CASSYGTYEQYF. The CDR3, as DNA: TGTGCCAGCAGTTACGGGACCTACGAGCAGTACTTC. The chain uses TRBV6-2 or TRBV6-3 and TRBJ2-7, with no clear D. Per germline, CDR1 MNHEY and CDR2 SVGEGT. This CDR3 comprises 12 residues. V was pared by 2 bases and J by 2 bases, with 4 bases between.

Concerning this clonotype itself: The junction does not match germline at one end; this may be a read error. The chain employs TRBV7-8 and TRBJ1-2, with D tentatively TRBD1 (6 bases). The CDR3 sequence is 16 residues long. Germline V gives CDR1 SGHVS, CDR2 FQNEAQ. Here the CDR3 reads CASSLSGAPTKYGYTF. The CDR3 region has the DNA TGTGCCAGCAGCTTATCAGGGGCCCCAACTAAGTATGGCTACACCTTC.

This clonotype was found many times. The genes are TRBV5-1 and TRBJ2-2; 7 bases are shared with TRBD2. The CDR3 consists of 15 residues. Looked up from germline, CDR1 is SGHRS and CDR2 is YFSETQ. The junction had 3 bases not matched to a gene; V was cut back by 4 bases and J by 0 bases. The DNA for the CDR3 is TGCGCCAGCAGCAGCGGACTAGCGAACACCGGGGAGCTGTTTTTT. Translated: CASSSGLANTGELFF.

This clonotype appeared many times. The genes are TRBV7-2 and TRBJ2-3, with 7 positions matching TRBD2. The CDR3 sequence is 14 residues long. Germline trimming cut 10 bases from V and 4 bases from J; bases unmatched to any gene: 11. Germline V gene lookup returns CDR1 SGHTA and CDR2 FQGNSA. This CDR3 is CATRVDAGADTQYF. The DNA for the CDR3 is TGTGCCACGCGGGTCGATGCGGGGGCAGATACGCAGTATTTT.

A few counts support this clonotype. The chain is built from TRBV4-3 and TRBJ2-3, with 7 positions matching TRBD2. Looked up from germline, CDR1 is LGHNA and CDR2 is YSLEER. The CDR3 is made up of 18 amino acids. Germline trimming cut 0 bases from V and 2 bases from J; bases unmatched to any gene: 11. The CDR3 here is CASSQDLDLAVSTDTQYF. CDR3 nucleotides: TGCGCCAGCAGCCAAGATTTGGATCTAGCGGTATCCACAGATACGCAGTATTTT.

Here the CDR3 reads CSAATERDSPLHF. The CDR3 nucleotides read TGCAGTGCTGCGACGGAGAGAGATTCACCCCTCCACTTT. The chain has TRBV20-1 and TRBJ1-6; D unresolved. The CDR3 totals 13 residues. Germline V gene lookup returns CDR1 DFQATT and CDR2 SNEGSKA (reference sequence). Trimming stripped 5 bases from V and 8 bases from J, with 13 bases between.

The table lists this clonotype with many counts. This sequence joins TRBV20-1 and TRBJ2-1; D call uncertain. The germline V gene has CDR1 DFQATT and CDR2 SNEGSKA (reference sequence). Trimming cost V 8 bases and J 5 bases, with 16 bases left between them. The CDR3 has 13 amino acids. CDR3 protein: CSHPGPRNNEQFF. In DNA, the CDR3 is TGCAGTCACCCCGGGCCGCGGAACAATGAGCAGTTCTTC.

This clonotype came up a few times. This chain joins TRBV7-2 and TRBJ2-7, with 8 bases identical to TRBD2. CDR1 SGHTA and CDR2 FQGNSA come from the germline V gene. After removal of 4 bases from V and 3 bases from J, the junction contained 8 bases not matched to a gene. The CDR3 length is 15 residues. The CDR3 is CASSSGLAEHYEQYF. In nucleotides, the CDR3 is TGTGCCAGCAGCTCCGGACTAGCCGAACACTACGAGCAGTACTTC.

Comment on this clonotype: At one boundary the junction diverges from the germline segment, which might be a read error. This chain joins TRBV18 and TRBJ2-2; 9 bases fit TRBD2. CDR3 length: 16 amino acids. Germline assignment: CDR1 KGHSH and CDR2 LQKENI. CDR3 DNA sequence: TGTGCCAGCTCACCAGATATATTAGCGGGAGCCGGGGAGCTGGTTTTT. Residues: CASSPDILAGAGELVF. Using reference TRBV18 and TRBJ2-2 for the parts outside the CDR3, the full variable domain is NAGVMQNPRHLVRRRGQEARLRCSPMKGHSHVYWYRQLPEEGLKFMVYLQKENIIDESGMPKERFSAEFPKEGPSILRIQQVVRGDSAAYFCASSPDILAGAGELVFGEGSRLTVL.

The chain couples TRBV5-4 to TRBJ2-7; TRBD1 matches 9 bases. The CDR3 is made up of 16 amino acids. Germline assignment: CDR1 SGHNT and CDR2 YYREEE (reference sequence). Trimming cost V 1 base and J 1 base; bases outside gene matches: 6. The CDR3 is CASSLRDRARSYEQYF. In DNA form, the CDR3 reads TGTGCCAGCAGCTTGAGGGACAGGGCGAGGTCCTACGAGCAGTACTTC.

V and J are TRBV27 and TRBJ1-1; D is unresolved. Trimming removed 5 bases at V and 5 bases at J, with 15 bases between. Germline lookup yields CDR1 MNHEY and CDR2 SMNVEV (reference sequence). The CDR3 totals 14 residues. The CDR3 region has the DNA TGTGCCAGCAGTGCCTACCCTCAGGAGACTGAAGCTTTCTTT. Protein sequence: CASSAYPQETEAFF.